This T cell receptor (beta chain) comes out of a study of graft-versus-host responses after intestinal transplantation. Assay used: immunoSEQ multiplex PCR; TCRdb lists only in-frame clones, some missing. In the table there are 20,000 or so clones, 70% to 90% of which are singletons. CDR1 and CDR2 from the germline V gene are MDHEN and SYDVKM. The CDR3 is 15 residues long. V lost 2 bases and J lost 4, with 15 bases in between. Sample: PBMCs, taken nearly 470 days after intestinal transplant. This receptor was obtained from a human patient who received an intestinal transplant, so some T cells may come from the graft donor. This chain links TRBV28 with TRBJ2-7, with no clear D. CDR3 protein: CASSLRLGNSYEQYF. The CDR3 DNA is TGTGCCAGCAGTTTACGTCTTGGGAATTCTTACGAGCAGTACTTC.